Listed below are T cell receptor beta chains from one sample, sequenced in a study of T cells in Graves' hyperthyroidism and ophthalmopathy. TCRdb processed the multiplex PCR reads anew with MiXCR; each CDR3 protein has one entry. The sample has more than 550,000 distinct CDR3 sequences, around 15% seen once. The specimen sequenced was blood. These receptor sequences come from a man aged 50 to 59 with Graves' hyperthyroidism. The CDR3 runs from the conserved cysteine through the conserved F or W. D genes are given only for firm matches. Clone size is given for some rows only: seen once, a few or many times, or a class if the clone is expanded.

>TRBV19|NA|TRBJ2-3|few
TGTGCCAGTAGAGGGACAAACACAGATACGCAGTATTTT
CASRGTNTDTQYF
>TRBV28|TRBD2|TRBJ2-1|many
TGTGCCAGCAGTTTAAGACTAGCGAACAATGAGCAGTTCTTC
CASSLRLANNEQFF
>TRBV6-5|NA|TRBJ2-5|NA
TGTGCCAGCAGTTACCCCCCAGAAGAGACCCAGTACTTC
CASSYPPEETQYF
>TRBV6-5|NA|TRBJ1-1|NA
TGTGCCAGCAGTTACTCGACACAGACTTACACTGAAGCTTTCTTT
CASSYSTQTYTEAFF
>TRBV24-1|TRBD2|TRBJ2-1|NA
TGTGCCACCAGTGATCGGGGAACTAGCGGGGGATACAATGAGCAGTTCTTC
CATSDRGTSGGYNEQFF
>TRBV28|TRBD2|TRBJ2-7|few
TGTGCCAGCAGTCAGAGCGGGAGTATTAACGAGCAGTACTTC
CASSQSGSINEQYF
>TRBV24-1|TRBD1|TRBJ2-2|many
TGTGCCACCAGTGATATGAGGACAGGACGGGGAATCGGGGAGCTGTTTTTT
CATSDMRTGRGIGELFF
>TRBV6-6|NA|TRBJ2-7|NA
TGTGCCAGCAGTTACGGATACGGGACGGGCGAAGAGCAGTACTTC
CASSYGYGTGEEQYF
>TRBV29-1|TRBD1|TRBJ2-3|many
TGCAGCGTTGAAGAGGGACAGGGAACAGATACGCAGTATTTT
CSVEEGQGTDTQYF
>TRBV27|NA|TRBJ1-5|many
TGTGCCAGCAGTTCGGGAGGTCAGCCCCAGCATTTT
CASSSGGQPQHF
>TRBV4-1|NA|TRBJ1-1|NA
TGCGCCAGCAGCCAAGTGCCCTCCTCAGGGGAGGAGAATGAAGCTTTCTTT
CASSQVPSSGEENEAFF
>TRBV18|TRBD1|TRBJ1-2|NA
TGTGCCAGCTCATCGGGACAGGGTTTAGATGGCTACACCTTC
CASSSGQGLDGYTF
>TRBV2|NA|TRBJ2-2|NA
TGTGCCAGCGCCCGGGAGAACACCGGGGAGCTGTTTTTT
CASARENTGELFF
>TRBV19|TRBD1|TRBJ2-5|many
TGTGCCAGCAACAGGGGACAGATCCAAGAGACCCAGTACTTC
CASNRGQIQETQYF
>TRBV12-3/TRBV12-4|NA|TRBJ2-3|many
TGTGCCAGCAGTTTGACTAGAGCGGCAGATACGCAGTATTTT
CASSLTRAADTQYF
>TRBV6-1|TRBD1|TRBJ1-2|many
TGTGCCAGCAGTTCCCCGGACAGGGCCTATGGCTACACCTTC
CASSSPDRAYGYTF
>TRBV25-1|TRBD2|TRBJ2-3|NA
TGTGCCAGTGGACCGGGACTAGCGGGAAGAGATACGCAGTATTTT
CASGPGLAGRDTQYF
>TRBV28|NA|TRBJ2-7|many
TGTGCCAGCAGTTTGGGCCCTTTGGACGAGCAGTACTTC
CASSLGPLDEQYF
>TRBV11-2|NA|TRBJ2-2|many
TGTGCCAGCAGCTTAAGGCCCACCGGGGAGCTGTTTTTT
CASSLRPTGELFF
>TRBV10-1|NA|TRBJ2-3|many
TGCGCCAGCAGTGAGGGGGGGAATTGGGAAAATACGCAGTATTTT
CASSEGGNWENTQYF
>TRBV18|TRBD1|TRBJ2-3|once
TGTGCCAGCTCACCAAGACAGGGAGACACAGATACGCAGTATTTT
CASSPRQGDTDTQYF
>TRBV2|NA|TRBJ2-5|many
TGTGCCAGCAGGTACGGGGCTGAAGAGACCCAGTACTTC
CASRYGAEETQYF
>TRBV2|NA|TRBJ2-5|many
TGTGCCAGCAGAATGGGAATAGAGACCCAGTACTTC
CASRMGIETQYF
>TRBV28|TRBD2|TRBJ2-7|many
TGTGCCAGCAGTACTGGGACTAGCGGCCCGATGAGCTCCTACGAGCAGTACTTC
CASSTGTSGPMSSYEQYF
>TRBV29-1|NA|TRBJ2-3|NA
TGCAGCGTTGAATCAAAGGACCGCACAGATACGCAGTATTTT
CSVESKDRTDTQYF
>TRBV12-3/TRBV12-4|NA|TRBJ1-1|many
TGTGCCAGCAGGACCTTTGACGGCGCTGAAGCTTTCTTT
CASRTFDGAEAFF
>TRBV28|NA|TRBJ2-5|NA
TGTGCCAGCAGTACGCCCTCCCCCAAGGAGCAAGAGACCCAGTACTTC
CASSTPSPKEQETQYF
>TRBV11-2|NA|TRBJ2-1|many
TGTGCCAGCAGCTTGCGACGTAACAATGAGCAGTTCTTC
CASSLRRNNEQFF
>TRBV6-1|NA|TRBJ1-4|NA
TGTGCCAGCAGTGAGGGGGGGGGCGACGAAAAACTGTTTTTT
CASSEGGGDEKLFF
>TRBV19|NA|TRBJ1-2|NA
TGTGCCAGTAGTAATATACCCGGGGCGCCGATACGAGCTAACTATGGCTACACCTTC
CASSNIPGAPIRANYGYTF
>TRBV2|NA|TRBJ2-5|many
TGTGCCAGCAGTGAAGATGGGCAGGGGATGGAGACCCAGTACTTC
CASSEDGQGMETQYF
>TRBV12-3/TRBV12-4|NA|TRBJ2-6|many
TGTGCCAGCAGTTTAAAGGGGGGCTCTGGGGCCAACGTCCTGACTTTC
CASSLKGGSGANVLTF
>TRBV7-2|TRBD1|TRBJ2-1|few
TGTGCCAGCAGCCCCGAGGGGACAGCCCACGGCTCCTACAATGAGCAGTTCTTC
CASSPEGTAHGSYNEQFF
>TRBV20-1|NA|TRBJ2-7|many
TGCAGTGCTAGCCTTTTCTCCTACGAGCAGTACTTC
CSASLFSYEQYF
>TRBV6-2/TRBV6-3|TRBD1|TRBJ1-1|many
TGTGCCAGCAGTCCGAAATGGCGGGGACAGGGTAAAGCTTTCTTT
CASSPKWRGQGKAFF
>TRBV6-6|NA|TRBJ2-3|NA
TGTGCCAGCAGTTACTCAAGACAGGCTTTCACAGATACGCAGTATTTT
CASSYSRQAFTDTQYF
>TRBV19|TRBD1|TRBJ2-1|NA
TGTGCCAGTAGTACCTCGACAGGGTTGGATGAGCAGTTCTTC
CASSTSTGLDEQFF
>TRBV6-1|NA|TRBJ1-2|many
TGTGCCAGCAGTCGAGGAGATGGGCATGGCTACACCTTC
CASSRGDGHGYTF
>TRBV7-8|NA|TRBJ2-1|few
TGTGCCAGCAGCCCAGCAGGGGAGGCCCCCAACAATGAGCAGTTCTTC
CASSPAGEAPNNEQFF
>TRBV28|NA|TRBJ1-1|NA
TGTGCCAGCAGTTTTTCTGGGGGCGGGAACACTGAAGCTTTCTTT
CASSFSGGGNTEAFF
>TRBV27|NA|TRBJ2-1|NA
TGTGCCAGCAGTTTTTGGGGGGCAAGGGGAGGCAATTACAATGAGCAGTTCTTC
CASSFWGARGGNYNEQFF
>TRBV12-3/TRBV12-4|NA|TRBJ1-5|many
TGTGCCAGCAGTAATCAGTGGCAGCCCCAGCATTTT
CASSNQWQPQHF
>TRBV30|NA|TRBJ2-3|NA
TGTGCCTGGAGTGTCTCGTTGTCGGATACGCAGTATTTT
CAWSVSLSDTQYF
>TRBV10-3|NA|TRBJ2-4|NA
TGTGCCATCAGTGAGTCAGGGGGTAAAAACATTCAGTACTTC
CAISESGGKNIQYF
>TRBV7-8|NA|TRBJ2-7|many
TGTGCCAGCAGCTTACTCGTTTGGGGCCCAAGTCAAAGCTCCTACGAGCAGTACTTC
CASSLLVWGPSQSSYEQYF
>TRBV28|NA|TRBJ1-5|few
TGTGCCAGCAGTTTCCTGGAAGAGAGCAATCAGCCCCAGCATTTT
CASSFLEESNQPQHF
>TRBV25-1|NA|TRBJ2-7|few
TGTGCCAGCACTCCCTACCGAGGGGACGAGCAGTACTTC
CASTPYRGDEQYF
>TRBV6-6|NA|TRBJ2-3|many
TGTGCCAGCAGTTACTCGCTCCTCGGGCGGCGGACCACAGATACGCAGTATTTT
CASSYSLLGRRTTDTQYF
>TRBV5-1|NA|TRBJ1-2|NA
TGCGCCAGCAGCCCGGGAACGGGGAGGAAAGGCTACACCTTC
CASSPGTGRKGYTF
>TRBV6-2/TRBV6-3|TRBD1|TRBJ2-7|NA
TGTGCCAGCAGTTACCCCCAACAGGGGAGCTACGAGCAGTACTTC
CASSYPQQGSYEQYF
>TRBV3-1|NA|TRBJ1-5|few
TGTGCCAGCAGCCAAGCGGGTTCTAATCAGCCCCAGCATTTT
CASSQAGSNQPQHF